The clone carrying this TCR beta chain was counted many times. What it binds is unknown. These data come from a study of T cells after yellow fever vaccination. As for the study in general: Preparation of fractions with low cell numbers was performed using SMART-Seq v4 Ultra Low Input. Study findings and constraints: Researchers cautioned that FACS-sorted repertoires could harbor abundant clonotypes contaminating from the bulk population. Post-booster repertoires again held most primary-vaccination clones (about 96% CD4, about 90% CD8).

TCRdb re-called the 5' RACE reads with MiXCR, one entry per CDR3 protein. Of under 600,000 distinct CDR3 sequences in the sample, roughly 22% are singletons; the top ten hold 15% to 20%. The V end was cut by 6 bases, the J end by 2 bases, with 13 bases between. The CDR3 sequence is 14 residues long. The V gene's germline CDR1 is SNHLY and CDR2 FYNNEI. Specimen: PBMCs, collected 20 to 25 days after the first yellow fever vaccination. The chain couples TRBV2 to TRBJ2-5; maybe TRBD2 (5 bases). The TCR sequence derives from a man in his late teens or twenties who received the YFV17D yellow fever vaccine. The CDR3 sequence: CASSRLTPQETQYF. In DNA form, the CDR3 reads TGTGCCAGCAGCCGACTAACACCACAAGAGACCCAGTACTTC.